A single sample gave rise to the 14 T cell receptor beta chains below, sequenced in a study of blood T cell repertoires in COVID-19. Produced via immunoSEQ multiplex PCR; TCRdb's table is partial and in-frame only. Of under 300,000 clones listed, about nine tenths are singletons. Material for sequencing was peripheral blood. These receptors originate from a man in his fifties or sixties who had recovered from COVID-19.

This chain joins TRBV7-2 and TRBJ2-7, with 9 bases aligning to TRBD1. CDR3 length: 15 amino acids. Germline V gives CDR1 SGHTA, CDR2 FQGNSA. The V gene end was trimmed by 1 base and the J gene end by 2 bases; junction bases not matched to a gene: 3. CDR3 amino acids: CASSLGDRATYEQYF. CDR3 coding DNA: TGTGCCAGCAGCTTAGGGGACAGGGCGACCTACGAGCAGTACTTC.

The chain couples TRBV3-1 (or the pseudogene TRBV3-2) to TRBJ2-7, with D unresolved. The CDR3 totals 14 residues. Trimming cost V 1 base and J 0 bases, with 7 bases left between them. Germline V gene lookup returns CDR1 LGHDT and CDR2 YNNKEL (reference sequence). The CDR3 loop reads CASSQGISSYEQYV. Written as DNA, the CDR3 is TGTGCCAGCAGCCAAGGAATCAGCTCCTACGAGCAGTACGTC.

This chain joins TRBV9 and TRBJ1-2; no definite D call. The V gene lost 9 bases and the J gene lost 1 base, with 10 bases spanning the gap. From germline, CDR1 is SGDLS and CDR2 YYNGEE. The CDR3 has 12 residues. For the CDR3, the DNA is TGTGCCACCTCCCGTAATAACTATGGCTACACCTTC. It translates to CATSRNNYGYTF.

The chain is built from TRBV29-1 and TRBJ2-1, with 7 bases matching TRBD1. CDR1 SQVTM and CDR2 ANQGSEA come from the germline V gene. V was clipped by 6 bases and J by 6 bases; unmatched bases: 5. The CDR3 totals 12 residues. For the CDR3, the DNA is TGCAGCGTCGAGGACAGGTTCAATGAGCAGTTCTTC. The encoded protein is CSVEDRFNEQFF.

This chain joins TRBV6-5 and TRBJ2-7; TRBD1 is a possible D gene (5 bases). Germline V gene sequence: CDR1 MNHEY, CDR2 SVGAGI. The CDR3 loop spans 14 amino acids. V was trimmed by 1 base and J by 0 bases, leaving 7 bases between them. Written as DNA, the CDR3 is TGTGCCAGCAGTTACTTGACAGACTCCTACGAGCAGTACGTC. Encoded protein: CASSYLTDSYEQYV.

The gene calls are TRBV28 and TRBJ2-7; TRBD2 agrees at 8 bases. The trim removed 5 bases at V and 1 base at J, leaving 10 bases unmatched. Germline V gene lookup returns CDR1 MDHEN and CDR2 SYDVKM. The CDR3 runs to 16 residues. The CDR3 spells CASSALAGGLSYEQYF. For the CDR3, the DNA is TGTGCCAGCAGTGCCCTCGCGGGGGGCCTTTCCTACGAGCAGTACTTC.

The rearrangement uses TRBV18 and TRBJ2-2; TRBD2 is a possible D gene (6 bases). Between the trimmed V and J ends, which lost 0 bases and 1 base, there was a span of 6 bases. From germline, CDR1 is KGHSH and CDR2 LQKENI. The CDR3 is 15 residues long. CDR3 nucleotide sequence: TGTGCCAGCTCACCACCGGGACTGAACACCGGGGAGCTGTTTTTT. Amino acids: CASSPPGLNTGELFF.

The V call is TRBV7-8, the J call TRBJ2-7; a possible D gene is TRBD1 (6 bases). Germline V gene lookup returns CDR1 SGHVS and CDR2 FQNEAQ. The CDR3 has 16 residues. V lost 5 bases and J 4 bases, leaving 21 bases between the germline ends. Here the CDR3 DNA reads TGTGCCAGCAGCCCCCAGGGGCCCATAGCTCCTTACGAGCAGTACTTC. Residues: CASSPQGPIAPYEQYF.

V and J are TRBV19 and TRBJ1-1; D is possibly TRBD1 (5 bases). The germline V and J ends were trimmed by 3 bases and 5 bases, with 10 bases remaining between them. The CDR3 runs to 13 residues. Germline V gene lookup returns CDR1 LNHDA and CDR2 SQIVND (reference sequence). The DNA for the CDR3 is TGTGCCAGTAGTATGGTGGGGGGAACTGAAGCTTTCTTT. Encoded protein: CASSMVGGTEAFF. The whole variable domain, filled in from reference TRBV19 and TRBJ1-1, reads DGGITQSPKYLFRKEGQNVTLSCEQNLNHDAMYWYRQDPGQGLRLIYYSQIVNDFQKGDIAEGYSVSREKKESFPLTVTSAQKNPTAFYLCASSMVGGTEAFFGQGTRLTVV.

This chain joins TRBV2 and TRBJ2-7; D may be TRBD2 (6 bases). This CDR3 has 15 amino acids. V was shortened by 8 bases and J by 0 bases, with 17 bases between the two germline ends. Germline V gene data show CDR1 as SNHLY and CDR2 as FYNNEI. Here the CDR3 reads CASRALAFSSYEQYF. Written as DNA, the CDR3 is TGTGCCAGCCGGGCACTAGCATTTAGCTCCTACGAGCAGTACTTC. The complete variable domain, with remaining parts taken from reference TRBV2 and TRBJ2-7, reads EPEVTQTPSHQVTQMGQEVILRCVPISNHLYFYWYRQILGQKVEFLVSFYNNEISEKSEIFDDQFSVERPDGSNFTLKIRSTKLEDSAMYFCASRALAFSSYEQYFGPGTRLTVT.

The V gene is TRBV5-6, the J gene TRBJ1-2; D may be TRBD1 (6 bases). The germline V and J ends were trimmed by 0 bases and 2 bases, with 11 bases remaining between them. The CDR3 runs 15 residues. CDR1 and CDR2 from the germline V gene are SGHDT and YYEEEE. The CDR3 protein is CASSLARGGNYGYTF. The CDR3 bases are TGTGCCAGCAGCTTGGCCAGGGGAGGGAACTATGGCTACACCTTC.

V usage is TRBV19 and J usage is TRBJ1-2, with a tentative D call TRBD1 (6 bases). V was cut by 3 bases and J by 4 bases, with 15 bases left in between. The germline V gene encodes CDR1 LNHDA and CDR2 SQIVND (reference sequence). The length of the CDR3 is 15 residues. CDR3 region: CASSISLGQVYGYTF. In DNA form, the CDR3 reads TGTGCCAGTAGTATTTCCCTGGGACAAGTCTATGGCTACACCTTC.

The chain uses TRBV24-1 and TRBJ2-3; a possible D gene is TRBD2 (5 bases). This CDR3 contains 15 residues. CDR1 and CDR2 from the germline V gene are KGHDR and SFDVKD. The V and J ends lost 6 bases and 0 bases respectively, with 12 bases between them. The CDR3 is CATSKSSGSTDTQYF. The CDR3 DNA follows: TGTGCCACCAGTAAATCGTCGGGGAGCACAGATACGCAGTATTTT.

The rearrangement links TRBV5-5 to TRBJ2-3; 7 bases fit TRBD1. V lost 3 bases and J lost 6; bases outside the gene matches: 13. Looked up from germline, CDR1 is SGHKS and CDR2 is YYEKEE (reference sequence). The CDR3 sequence is 16 residues long. CDR3 nucleotide sequence: TGTGCCAGCAGCTATCGTTGGGCAGGGGGTCAGGATACGCAGTATTTT. It encodes CASSYRWAGGQDTQYF.